This T cell receptor (beta chain) was sequenced for a study of PD-1 blockade in classical Hodgkin lymphoma. On this clone itself: Its specificity is unknown.

Brentuximab vedotin exposure varied, and every patient relapsed after autologous stem cell transplantation. Assay: immunoSEQ multiplex PCR; the TCRdb copy retains only in-frame clones and omits some. Here the sample spans roughly 13,000 clones, around 86% being singletons. Study results and caveats: Healthy donors were reported to have higher baseline TCR diversity than newly diagnosed patients.

Germline loops: CDR1 MDHEN, CDR2 SYDVKM. The J segment lost 8 bases and the V segment lost 7 bases, leaving 10 bases of the junction unmatched. This CDR3 has 13 residues. The source material was peripheral blood mononuclear cells (PBMCs), sampled at baseline. This chain joins TRBV28 and TRBJ1-1; TRBD1 aligns across 7 bases. The clonotype was recovered from a human donor with classical Hodgkin lymphoma. The CDR3 region has the DNA TGTGCCAGCACCCGGAGGTACAGGGGAGAAGCTTTCTTT. Protein product: CASTRRYRGEAFF.